This TCR beta chain emerged from a study of T cell repertoires in cytomegalovirus infection. The wider study: As its CMV epitopes, the study selected recently identified HLA-C-restricted and well-studied HLA-B-restricted targets. Indicated by public TCR beta signatures were CMV infection and matching HLA type.

This clonotype came up a few times. Antigen unknown. The ends lost 6 bases at V and 4 bases at J; junction bases unmatched: 8. The V gene's germline CDR1 is MNHEY and CDR2 SMNVEV (reference sequence). CDR3 size: 15 residues. Whole-study results and caveats: Identification of carriers of CMV plus the relevant HLA was performed using cumulative public TCR beta family frequency. Ex vivo responses were dominated by HLA-C-restricted CMV-specific TCR beta clonotypes.

TCRdb processed the reads anew with MiXCR; each CDR3 protein has one entry. The sample contains 650,000 to 850,000 distinct CDR3 sequences, around 29% of which appear only once. The sequence was obtained from a human donor in good health (CMV status not recorded). Some clones in this sample may be carry-over from other donors' samples. Specimen: cultured CD8+ T cells from PBMCs, collected from culture after CMV antigen stimulation. The V gene is TRBV27, the J gene TRBJ2-2; 7 bases are shared with TRBD2. CDR3 sequence: CASRGLGGATGELFF. DNA for the CDR3: TGTGCCAGCAGAGGACTAGGCGGGGCCACCGGGGAGCTGTTTTTT.